These T cell receptor beta chains were read from a single sample in a study of T cell repertoires in cytomegalovirus infection. TCRdb re-analysed the reads in MiXCR, keeping a single row per CDR3 protein. The repertoire includes around 740,000 distinct CDR3 sequences, under 40% of them detected once, and roughly 2.8% sits in the top ten. Sequenced: PBMCs. Receptors originate from a human donor in good health (CMV status not recorded). Some clones in this sample may be carry-over from other donors' samples. CDR3s include the opening cysteine and the closing phenylalanine or tryptophan. Each record gives: D gene, clone size, J gene, V gene, CDR3 protein, CDR3 DNA. D genes are given only for firm matches. Clone size appears in some rows only: once, few, many, or a class for an expanded clone.

d_gene: TRBD2; abundance: few; j_gene: TRBJ2-5; v_gene: TRBV10-3; CDR3aa: CAISEEREGLETQYF; CDR3nt: TGTGCCATCAGTGAAGAGCGGGAGGGCCTGGAGACCCAGTACTTC
d_gene: TRBD1; abundance: NA; j_gene: TRBJ2-5; v_gene: TRBV27; CDR3aa: CASSPLGTGGAETQYF; CDR3nt: TGTGCCAGCAGTCCGTTGGGAACAGGGGGCGCCGAGACCCAGTACTTC
d_gene: NA; abundance: few; j_gene: TRBJ2-3; v_gene: TRBV2; CDR3aa: CASSDRPHDTQYF; CDR3nt: TGTGCCAGCAGTGATAGGCCACACGATACGCAGTATTTT
d_gene: NA; abundance: NA; j_gene: TRBJ2-1; v_gene: TRBV5-5; CDR3aa: CASSLLGNSYNEQFF; CDR3nt: TGTGCCAGCAGCTTGCTGGGGAACTCCTACAATGAGCAGTTCTTC
d_gene: TRBD1; abundance: many; j_gene: TRBJ2-1; v_gene: TRBV10-2; CDR3aa: CASRQGNEQFF; CDR3nt: TGCGCCTCGCGACAGGGGAATGAGCAGTTCTTC
d_gene: TRBD1; abundance: NA; j_gene: TRBJ1-2; v_gene: TRBV28; CDR3aa: CASSFGQGEGYTF; CDR3nt: TGTGCCAGCAGTTTTGGACAGGGGGAAGGCTACACCTTC
d_gene: NA; abundance: NA; j_gene: TRBJ1-1; v_gene: TRBV28; CDR3aa: CASSPESLGGTEAFF; CDR3nt: TGTGCCAGCAGTCCGGAGTCCTTGGGAGGGACTGAAGCTTTCTTT
d_gene: NA; abundance: NA; j_gene: TRBJ1-1; v_gene: TRBV28; CDR3aa: CASRGSFGHLNTEAFF; CDR3nt: TGTGCCAGCAGGGGGTCGTTCGGACACTTGAACACTGAAGCTTTCTTT
d_gene: NA; abundance: few; j_gene: TRBJ1-2; v_gene: TRBV12-3/TRBV12-4; CDR3aa: CASSFGGTNYGYTF; CDR3nt: TGTGCCAGCAGTTTTGGCGGGACTAACTATGGCTACACCTTC
d_gene: NA; abundance: few; j_gene: TRBJ2-5; v_gene: TRBV27; CDR3aa: CASSLNPLAGPPYQETQYF; CDR3nt: TGTGCCAGCAGTTTAAACCCCTTGGCAGGCCCTCCTTACCAAGAGACCCAGTACTTC
d_gene: TRBD2; abundance: once; j_gene: TRBJ2-1; v_gene: TRBV20-1; CDR3aa: CSAYTSAPEQFF; CDR3nt: TGCAGTGCTTACACTAGCGCCCCGGAGCAGTTCTTC
d_gene: TRBD2; abundance: many; j_gene: TRBJ2-3; v_gene: TRBV7-2; CDR3aa: CASSPSLAGGTDTQYF; CDR3nt: TGTGCCAGCAGCCCATCACTAGCGGGGGGCACAGATACGCAGTATTTT
d_gene: NA; abundance: NA; j_gene: TRBJ2-2; v_gene: TRBV2; CDR3aa: CASSVGLVAGELFF; CDR3nt: TGTGCCAGCAGTGTGGGTCTAGTGGCCGGGGAGCTGTTTTTT
d_gene: NA; abundance: few; j_gene: TRBJ1-4; v_gene: TRBV6-5; CDR3aa: CASSYSGGGEKLFF; CDR3nt: TGTGCCAGCAGTTACTCGGGGGGCGGGGAAAAACTGTTTTTT
d_gene: NA; abundance: few; j_gene: TRBJ1-1; v_gene: TRBV7-8; CDR3aa: CASSWTRRGTEAFF; CDR3nt: TGTGCCAGCAGCTGGACGCGACGGGGGACTGAAGCTTTCTTT
d_gene: NA; abundance: NA; j_gene: TRBJ1-3; v_gene: TRBV20-1; CDR3aa: CSAGAFGNTIYF; CDR3nt: TGCAGTGCAGGGGCTTTTGGAAACACCATATATTTT
d_gene: NA; abundance: NA; j_gene: TRBJ1-4; v_gene: TRBV7-2; CDR3aa: CASSSSGATNEKLFF; CDR3nt: TGTGCCAGCAGCTCTTCGGGGGCAACTAATGAAAAACTGTTTTTT
d_gene: TRBD1; abundance: NA; j_gene: TRBJ2-7; v_gene: TRBV6-5; CDR3aa: CASSLRTGTVSYEQYF; CDR3nt: TGTGCCAGCAGTCTTCGCACCGGGACAGTAAGTTACGAGCAGTACTTC
d_gene: NA; abundance: NA; j_gene: TRBJ1-1; v_gene: TRBV15; CDR3aa: CATSRDIENTEAFF; CDR3nt: TGTGCCACCAGCAGAGACATAGAGAACACTGAAGCTTTCTTT
d_gene: NA; abundance: many; j_gene: TRBJ2-7; v_gene: TRBV7-6; CDR3aa: CASSLDATAPHEQYF; CDR3nt: TGTGCCAGCAGCTTAGACGCCACTGCGCCCCACGAGCAGTACTTC
d_gene: NA; abundance: NA; j_gene: TRBJ2-1; v_gene: TRBV24-1; CDR3aa: CATSVQGPNEQFF; CDR3nt: TGTGCCACCAGTGTTCAGGGACCCAATGAGCAGTTCTTC
d_gene: NA; abundance: NA; j_gene: TRBJ1-2; v_gene: TRBV28; CDR3aa: CASRSGVAGYTF; CDR3nt: TGTGCCAGCAGATCAGGGGTCGCGGGCTACACCTTC